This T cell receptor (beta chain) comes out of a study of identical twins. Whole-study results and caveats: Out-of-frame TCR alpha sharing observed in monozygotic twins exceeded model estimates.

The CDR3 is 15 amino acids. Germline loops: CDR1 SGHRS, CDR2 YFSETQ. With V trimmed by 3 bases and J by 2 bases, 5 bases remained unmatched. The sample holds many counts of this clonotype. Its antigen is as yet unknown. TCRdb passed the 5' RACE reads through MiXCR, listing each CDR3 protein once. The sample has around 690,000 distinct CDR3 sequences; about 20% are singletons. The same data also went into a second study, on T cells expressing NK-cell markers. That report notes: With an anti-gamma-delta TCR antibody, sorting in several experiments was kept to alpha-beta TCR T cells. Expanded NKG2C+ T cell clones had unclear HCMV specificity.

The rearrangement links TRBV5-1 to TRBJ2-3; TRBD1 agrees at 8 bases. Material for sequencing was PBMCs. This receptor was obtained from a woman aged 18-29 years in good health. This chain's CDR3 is CASSSGQVTTDTQYF. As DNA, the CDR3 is TGCGCCAGCAGCTCGGGACAGGTGACCACAGATACGCAGTATTTT.